Given below is one T cell receptor beta chain in context. Its antigen is unidentified. This sample is part of a study of cytomegalovirus exposure and HLA in healthy donors. The CDR3 loop spans 15 amino acids. Germline CDR1 reads SGDLS; CDR2 reads YYNGEE. Trimming cost V 2 bases and J 3 bases; bases outside gene matches: 5. General study findings and limits: As confirmed in vitro, a few CMV-associated chains were specific for CMV antigens. HLA allele associations emerged for about 16,000 TCR beta sequences in a later analysis, at 0.05 false discovery rate. Later analysis associated a missense DCLRE1C variant with TCR beta V- and J-gene trimming.

Primers for the PCR totalled 60 Vbeta and 13 Jbeta. Sequencing was performed with immunoSEQ multiplex PCR; in TCRdb, only in-frame clones are kept and a portion is missing. In the table there are 150,000 to 200,000 clones, approximately 88% of which are singletons. The sequence came from a boy younger than 10 in good health and CMV-seronegative. The specimen sequenced was PBMCs. This chain uses TRBV9 with TRBJ2-7; 10 bases are shared with TRBD2. The CDR3 protein is CASSVASGRFYEQYF. CDR3 nucleotide sequence: TGTGCCAGCAGCGTTGCTAGCGGGAGATTCTACGAGCAGTACTTC.